This T cell receptor beta chain was sequenced in a study of blood T cell repertoires in COVID-19. At the level of the study: COVID-19 samples from acute and convalescent phases originated in the United States, Italy and Spain. PBMCs, B-cell-depleted T cells, or T cells provided the cDNA or gDNA that made up the material.

Per the study methods: How many nucleated cells were present was estimated from reference gene primer amplification. Clones were read by immunoSEQ multiplex PCR, and TCRdb kept only the in-frame ones, dropping some. Clone size and the V and J calls come from that table; the DNA yielded D and trimming. Of 240,000 or so clones in the sample, about four fifths were seen once. The sequencing sample was made of peripheral blood. This TCR derives from a woman aged 18-29 years with acute or convalescent COVID-19.

CDR3 nucleotide sequence: TGTGCCAGCAGTGACAGGGACAGGCACACCTACGAGCAGTACTTC. Residues: CASSDRDRHTYEQYF. The V and J genes are TRBV6-4 and TRBJ2-7; 8 bases fit TRBD1. V lost 2 bases and J lost 2; bases outside the gene matches: 5. The CDR3 sequence is 15 residues long. Germline CDR1 and CDR2: MRHNA and SNTAGT.